These 13 T cell receptor beta chains originate from one sample sequenced in a study of blood T cell repertoires in COVID-19. TCRdb keeps only in-frame clones here, not all; method: immunoSEQ multiplex PCR. The sample records a few hundred thousand clones, more than 70% being singletons. Material: peripheral blood. These receptors came from a woman in her thirties or forties who had recovered from COVID-19.

The V and J genes are TRBV15 and TRBJ2-5, with D maybe TRBD2 (6 bases). CDR1 is LNHNV and CDR2 is YYDKDF in the germline V gene (reference sequence). This CDR3 region has 15 residues. V was clipped by 0 bases and J by 2 bases, with 10 bases between them. CDR3 DNA: TGTGCCACCAGCAGAGATCCCGGAGGGCAAGAGACCCAGTACTTC. Residues: CATSRDPGGQETQYF.

A single count supports this clone. The rearrangement uses TRBV18 and TRBJ1-2; perhaps TRBD1 as D (5 bases). Trimming took off 3 bases at V and 8 bases at J, with 13 bases between the two ends. There are 13 residues in the CDR3. The V gene's germline CDR1 is KGHSH and CDR2 LQKENI. The CDR3 protein is CASSPPWGRGYTF. CDR3 nucleotides: TGTGCCAGCTCACCCCCTTGGGGGAGGGGCTACACCTTC. Looking up the rest from reference TRBV18 and TRBJ1-2 gives the full variable domain: NAGVMQNPRHLVRRRGQEARLRCSPMKGHSHVYWYRQLPEEGLKFMVYLQKENIIDESGMPKERFSAEFPKEGPSILRIQQVVRGDSAAYFCASSPPWGRGYTFGSGTRLTVV.

The chain links TRBV7-9 to TRBJ2-1; 11 positions match TRBD1. This CDR3 comprises 13 residues. V was pared by 5 bases and J by 12 bases, with 6 bases of the junction left unmatched. Germline assignment: CDR1 SEHNR and CDR2 FQNEAQ (reference sequence). The chain's CDR3 is CASSPPDRGRQFF. CDR3 nucleotides: TGTGCCAGCAGCCCACCGGACAGGGGGCGGCAGTTCTTC.

The chain joins TRBV6-6 to TRBJ2-7; no clear D. Germline V lookup: CDR1 MNHNY, CDR2 SVGAGI (reference sequence). Trimming removed 5 bases at V and 7 bases at J, with 21 bases between. The CDR3 extends over 15 amino acids. This chain's CDR3 is CASSPRVMPLVEQYF. CDR3 sequence (DNA): TGTGCCAGCAGTCCCCGGGTAATGCCTCTTGTGGAGCAGTACTTC.

The chain couples TRBV5-8 to TRBJ2-2, with 10 bases fitting TRBD2. The CDR3 length is 16 residues. In germline, CDR1 is SGHTS, CDR2 YDEGEE. J gave up 1 base and V 3 bases, and 3 bases lay outside the gene matches. CDR3 amino acids: CASSSASGGNTGELFF. In nucleotides, the CDR3 is TGTGCCAGCAGCTCCGCTAGCGGGGGGAACACCGGGGAGCTGTTTTTT.

The rearrangement joins TRBV6-2 or TRBV6-3 to TRBJ1-4; no clear D. CDR1 and CDR2 (germline): MNHEY, SVGEGT. V lost 0 bases, J lost 2 bases, and 13 bases lay in between. CDR3 length equals 17 residues. CDR3 nucleotide sequence: TGTGCCAGCAGTTACTCGGTGCCCCGTGCGACTAATGAAAAACTGTTTTTT. This translates into CASSYSVPRATNEKLFF.

The V gene is TRBV7-6, the J gene TRBJ1-5; a weak D match, TRBD1 (6 bases). From germline, CDR1 is SGHVS and CDR2 FNYEAQ. The ends were cut back, 5 bases at V and 0 bases at J, with 23 bases in the middle. The CDR3 runs to 19 residues. The CDR3 nucleotides read TGTGCCAGCAGCCGGAACCGAACAAGGACAGCCCATAGCAATCAGCCCCAGCATTTT. Protein: CASSRNRTRTAHSNQPQHF.

This clone appeared a single time. This chain joins TRBV5-6 and TRBJ2-3; tentative D call: TRBD2 (6 bases). Trimming stripped 3 bases from V and 6 bases from J, with 17 bases between. The CDR3 contains 15 residues. From germline, CDR1 is SGHDT and CDR2 YYEEEE. CDR3 region: CASSWRPSRGDTQYF. DNA for the CDR3: TGTGCCAGCAGCTGGAGACCGTCCCGGGGGGATACGCAGTATTTT. Full variable domain (outside the CDR3, taken from reference TRBV5-6 and TRBJ2-3): DAGVTQSPTHLIKTRGQQVTLRCSPKSGHDTVSWYQQALGQGPQFIFQYYEEEERQRGNFPDRFSGHQFPNYSSELNVNALLLGDSALYLCASSWRPSRGDTQYFGPGTRLTVL.

The chain employs TRBV7-2 and TRBJ1-2; tentatively, D is TRBD1 (5 bases). The V gene's germline CDR1 is SGHTA and CDR2 FQGNSA. CDR3 size: 15 residues. Trimming took 0 bases from V and 5 from J, leaving 13 bases between them. The chain's CDR3 is CASSLAQAGRYGYTF. CDR3 sequence (DNA): TGTGCCAGCAGCTTAGCGCAGGCAGGGCGGTATGGCTACACCTTC.

The gene calls are TRBV6-5 and TRBJ1-1, with D tentatively TRBD1 (6 bases). Deletions cut 0 bases from V and 8 bases from J, with 13 bases between. The CDR3 is 14 residues long. Germline CDR1 and CDR2: MNHEY and SVGAGI. In nucleotides, the CDR3 is TGTGCCAGCAGTTACTCCCCCCCGGGACAAGAAGCTTTCTTT. Translation gives CASSYSPPGQEAFF.

The rearrangement uses TRBV7-8 and TRBJ1-2; a possible D gene is TRBD1 (6 bases). CDR1 is SGHVS and CDR2 is FQNEAQ in the germline V gene. The CDR3 length is 16 residues. Trimming took off 1 base at V and 0 bases at J, with 12 bases between the two ends. For the CDR3, the DNA is TGTGCCAGCAGCTTAGGGGGGGGCCCCGCTAACTATGGCTACACCTTC. Its translation: CASSLGGGPANYGYTF.

V gene TRBV3-1 (or the pseudogene TRBV3-2) combines with J gene TRBJ2-2, with a weak D call TRBD1 (5 bases). CDR3 length: 13 amino acids. The V and J ends lost 4 bases and 5 bases respectively, with 8 bases between them. Germline V gene lookup returns CDR1 LGHDT and CDR2 YNNKEL (reference sequence). The CDR3 here is CASSLKGTGELFF. The CDR3 nucleotides read TGTGCCAGCAGCCTCAAGGGGACCGGGGAGCTGTTTTTT.

V usage is TRBV5-8 and J usage is TRBJ2-2; 8 bases are shared with TRBD1. Germline V gene lookup returns CDR1 SGHTS and CDR2 YDEGEE. V was pared by 7 bases and J by 4 bases, with 12 bases of the junction left unmatched. CDR3 size: 16 residues. The CDR3 region is CASYRVRTGFTGELFF. The CDR3 DNA is TGTGCCAGCTACCGCGTCCGGACAGGGTTCACCGGGGAGCTGTTTTTT.